A selection of T cell receptor beta chains follows, all from one sample in a study of OX40 agonist ivuxolimab in advanced cancers. Using immunoSEQ multiplex PCR, the repertoire was profiled, and TCRdb retains in-frame clones only, with some absent. This sample has 55,000 to 85,000 clones, with more than 75% found just once. The source was CD4+ or CD8+ T cells sorted from blood, collected in a trial of the OX40 agonist ivuxolimab. The receptors derive from an adult with an advanced solid tumor such as melanoma, head and neck, liver or kidney cancer. Both conserved end residues are part of each CDR3. D genes are given only for firm matches. Some rows have no size entry. The others give once, few or many, or a class for an expanded clone.

D: TRBD1
length: 13
V: TRBV10-3
size: once
J: TRBJ1-2
CDR3: CAARGGGVGGYTF
DNA: TGTGCCGCCCGGGGAGGGGGCGTCGGTGGCTACACCTTC

D: -
length: 12
V: TRBV28
size: once
J: TRBJ1-4
CDR3: CASSSFNEKLFF
DNA: TGTGCCAGCAGCTCTTTTAATGAAAAACTGTTTTTT

D: TRBD1
length: 15
V: TRBV7-6
size: few
J: TRBJ1-5
CDR3: CASSPMTGGGQPQHF
DNA: TGTGCCAGCAGCCCTATGACAGGGGGCGGTCAGCCCCAGCATTTT

D: -
length: 14
V: TRBV5-1
size: few
J: TRBJ2-2
CDR3: CASSLDWVTGELFF
DNA: TGCGCCAGCAGCTTGGACTGGGTCACCGGGGAGCTGTTTTTT

D: -
length: 13
V: TRBV5-1
size: -
J: TRBJ2-4
CDR3: CASSLAAKNIQYF
DNA: TGCGCCAGCAGCTTGGCAGCCAAAAACATTCAGTACTTC

D: -
length: 14
V: TRBV4-3
size: -
J: TRBJ2-7
CDR3: CASSQESKVNEQYF
DNA: TGCGCCAGCAGCCAAGAGTCGAAAGTCAACGAGCAGTACTTC

D: TRBD2
length: 16
V: TRBV5-4
size: few
J: TRBJ2-5
CDR3: CASSSTSGGRGETQYF
DNA: TGTGCCAGCAGCTCTACTAGCGGGGGGAGAGGAGAGACCCAGTACTTC

D: -
length: 14
V: TRBV7-9
size: -
J: TRBJ2-5
CDR3: CASSYWDGHRTQYF
DNA: TGTGCCAGCAGCTATTGGGACGGACACAGGACCCAGTACTTC

D: -
length: 14
V: TRBV7-9
size: few
J: TRBJ1-1
CDR3: CASNAMGLNTEAFF
DNA: TGTGCCAGCAACGCCATGGGCCTGAACACTGAAGCTTTCTTT

D: -
length: 14
V: TRBV5-1
size: -
J: TRBJ2-3
CDR3: CASQAAGRTDTQYF
DNA: TGCGCCAGCCAAGCGGCAGGGCGCACAGATACGCAGTATTTT

D: -
length: 14
V: TRBV7-9
size: few
J: TRBJ1-6
CDR3: CASSLEQGNSPLHF
DNA: TGTGCCAGCAGCTTAGAACAGGGCAATTCACCCCTCCACTTT

D: -
length: 14
V: TRBV9
size: -
J: TRBJ1-1
CDR3: CASSVDGWGTEAFF
DNA: TGTGCCAGCAGCGTAGACGGCTGGGGCACTGAAGCTTTCTTT

D: TRBD1
length: 17
V: TRBV5-1
size: few
J: TRBJ2-1
CDR3: CASSLGTGMSSYNEQFF
DNA: TGCGCCAGCAGCTTGGGGACAGGGATGTCCTCCTACAATGAGCAGTTCTTC

D: -
length: 14
V: TRBV5-1
size: -
J: TRBJ1-1
CDR3: CASSQEVLNTEAFF
DNA: TGCGCCAGCAGCCAAGAGGTGTTGAACACTGAAGCTTTCTTT

D: TRBD1
length: 15
V: TRBV18
size: -
J: TRBJ1-2
CDR3: CASSQQGAGLDGYTF
DNA: TGTGCCAGCTCACAACAGGGGGCAGGTTTGGATGGCTACACCTTC

D: -
length: 16
V: TRBV4-1
size: -
J: TRBJ1-6
CDR3: CASSQDLGGIGSPLHF
DNA: TGCGCCAGCAGCCAAGATCTAGGGGGAATAGGGTCACCCCTCCACTTT

D: TRBD1
length: 15
V: TRBV4-3
size: -
J: TRBJ1-1
CDR3: CASSLRQGGITEAFF
DNA: TGCGCCAGCAGCCTCCGACAGGGCGGAATCACTGAAGCTTTCTTT

D: -
length: 14
V: TRBV6-5
size: -
J: TRBJ1-1
CDR3: CASRYRAGNTEAFF
DNA: TGTGCCAGCAGGTACAGGGCGGGGAACACTGAAGCTTTCTTT

D: -
length: 16
V: TRBV18
size: -
J: TRBJ1-3
CDR3: CASSPSAQGAGNTIYF
DNA: TGTGCCAGCTCACCAAGCGCCCAGGGCGCTGGAAACACCATATATTTT

D: TRBD2
length: 15
V: TRBV2
size: once
J: TRBJ2-7
CDR3: CASTVRGSGGGEQYF
DNA: TGTGCCAGCACAGTCCGGGGGAGCGGGGGAGGCGAGCAGTACTTC

D: -
length: 12
V: TRBV6-5
size: -
J: TRBJ2-3
CDR3: CASSSSLDTQYF
DNA: TGTGCCAGCAGTTCTTCTCTGGATACGCAGTATTTT

D: -
length: 13
V: TRBV7-2
size: few
J: TRBJ1-1
CDR3: CASSGKRGASAFF
DNA: TGTGCCAGCAGCGGGAAAAGGGGGGCTTCCGCTTTCTTT

D: -
length: 12
V: TRBV29-1
size: -
J: TRBJ1-1
CDR3: CSVGARNTEAFF
DNA: TGCAGCGTTGGGGCCAGAAACACTGAAGCTTTCTTT

D: -
length: 16
V: TRBV7-2
size: -
J: TRBJ2-2
CDR3: CASSPAHRAGTGELFF
DNA: TGTGCCAGCAGCCCAGCTCACAGGGCGGGCACCGGGGAGCTGTTTTTT

D: TRBD2
length: 15
V: TRBV7-9
size: -
J: TRBJ2-5
CDR3: CASSQGTSGKETQYF
DNA: TGTGCCAGCAGCCAAGGGACTAGCGGGAAAGAGACCCAGTACTTC

D: TRBD1
length: 15
V: TRBV18
size: -
J: TRBJ1-1
CDR3: CASSPLGQGYTEAFF
DNA: TGTGCCAGCTCACCACTGGGACAGGGCTACACTGAAGCTTTCTTT

D: TRBD1
length: 16
V: TRBV5-6
size: -
J: TRBJ1-2
CDR3: CASSLKTGERLYGYTF
DNA: TGTGCCAGCAGTCTAAAGACAGGGGAGCGTCTCTATGGCTACACCTTC

D: -
length: 12
V: TRBV6-6
size: few
J: TRBJ2-5
CDR3: CASSRGYETQYF
DNA: TGTGCCAGCAGTAGGGGTTACGAGACCCAGTACTTC

D: TRBD1
length: 12
V: TRBV29-1
size: -
J: TRBJ1-2
CDR3: CSVEAGGYGYTF
DNA: TGCAGCGTTGAGGCAGGGGGCTATGGCTACACCTTC

D: -
length: 14
V: TRBV9
size: few
J: TRBJ1-4
CDR3: CASSARGGAEKLFF
DNA: TGTGCCAGCAGCGCCCGGGGAGGGGCTGAAAAACTGTTTTTT

D: -
length: 13
V: TRBV7-9
size: -
J: TRBJ2-5
CDR3: CASSLNAQGTQYF
DNA: TGTGCCAGCAGCTTAAACGCACAGGGGACCCAGTACTTC

D: TRBD1
length: 14
V: TRBV2
size: -
J: TRBJ2-1
CDR3: CASSTGTGTGEQFF
DNA: TGTGCCAGCAGTACCGGGACAGGGACAGGTGAGCAGTTCTTC

D: -
length: 17
V: TRBV5-8
size: -
J: TRBJ1-4
CDR3: CASSSAMGAAVSEKLFF
DNA: TGTGCCAGCAGCTCGGCCATGGGGGCGGCTGTTAGTGAAAAACTGTTTTTT

D: -
length: 14
V: TRBV5-1
size: -
J: TRBJ2-7
CDR3: CASSLGAGAYEQYF
DNA: TGCGCCAGCAGCTTAGGGGCCGGGGCTTACGAGCAGTACTTC

D: -
length: 15
V: TRBV7-2
size: -
J: TRBJ1-5
CDR3: CASSLGAGPNQPQHF
DNA: TGTGCCAGCAGCTTAGGGGCAGGCCCAAATCAGCCCCAGCATTTT

D: TRBD1
length: 15
V: TRBV6-4
size: -
J: TRBJ2-7
CDR3: CARRHSDRGCYEQYF
DNA: TGTGCCAGACGACATTCGGACAGGGGTTGCTACGAGCAGTACTTC

D: -
length: 15
V: TRBV18
size: -
J: TRBJ1-5
CDR3: CASTEKIDSNQPQHF
DNA: TGTGCCAGCACAGAAAAAATTGATAGCAATCAGCCCCAGCATTTT

D: -
length: 11
V: TRBV19
size: -
J: TRBJ2-5
CDR3: CASSRGETQYF
DNA: TGTGCCAGTAGTAGGGGAGAGACCCAGTACTTC

D: -
length: 13
V: TRBV29-1
size: -
J: TRBJ1-1
CDR3: CSVEAYPGAEAFF
DNA: TGCAGCGTTGAAGCCTACCCCGGCGCTGAAGCTTTCTTT

D: -
length: 13
V: TRBV5-8
size: once
J: TRBJ1-1
CDR3: CATRLRANTEAFF
DNA: TGTGCCACTCGGCTAAGGGCGAACACTGAAGCTTTCTTT

D: -
length: 13
V: TRBV5-4
size: -
J: TRBJ1-1
CDR3: CASSLEGQGYAFF
DNA: TGTGCCAGCAGCTTGGAAGGGCAGGGTTATGCTTTCTTT

D: -
length: 12
V: TRBV7-9
size: -
J: TRBJ1-2
CDR3: CASSLMTAGYTF
DNA: TGTGCCAGCAGCTTGATGACAGCTGGCTACACCTTC

D: TRBD1
length: 14
V: TRBV11-2
size: -
J: TRBJ2-7
CDR3: CASSETTGGLEQYF
DNA: TGTGCCAGCAGCGAAACGACAGGGGGCCTCGAGCAGTACTTC

D: -
length: 12
V: TRBV7-2
size: -
J: TRBJ1-6
CDR3: CASSEANSPLHF
DNA: TGTGCCAGCAGCGAAGCTAATTCACCCCTCCACTTT

D: TRBD1
length: 12
V: TRBV29-1
size: -
J: TRBJ1-1
CDR3: CSVGGQGKEAFF
DNA: TGCAGCGTAGGCGGACAGGGGAAGGAAGCTTTCTTT

D: TRBD1
length: 14
V: TRBV19
size: -
J: TRBJ1-6
CDR3: CASSRGQGNSPLHF
DNA: TGTGCCAGTAGTAGGGGACAGGGTAATTCACCCCTCCACTTT

D: -
length: 12
V: TRBV7-2
size: -
J: TRBJ2-5
CDR3: CASNRLEETQYF
DNA: TGTGCCAGCAACCGACTAGAAGAGACCCAGTACTTC

D: -
length: 15
V: TRBV18
size: few
J: TRBJ1-5
CDR3: CASSPTPGRNQPQHF
DNA: TGTGCCAGCTCACCTACTCCGGGACGTAATCAGCCCCAGCATTTT

D: TRBD2
length: 14
V: TRBV11-3
size: -
J: TRBJ2-7
CDR3: CASSYGGSSYGQYF
DNA: TGTGCCAGCAGCTACGGGGGGTCCTCCTACGGGCAGTACTTC